Following are 12 T cell receptor beta chains from one sample sequenced in a study of response to subunit inactivated influenza vaccine. TCRdb redid the calling of the RT-PCR reads with MiXCR, one entry per CDR3 protein. This sample has hundreds of thousands of distinct CDR3 sequences; roughly 18% occur once, and the top ten carry under 13%. The material sequenced was PBMCs from blood, taken around 5 days after vaccination. Receptors were obtained from a man in his fifties who received an inactivated influenza vaccine.

This clonotype came up a few times. The chain combines TRBV20-1 with TRBJ2-3; 8 bases agree with TRBD2. The CDR3 runs 14 residues. CDR1 and CDR2 from the germline V gene are DFQATT and SNEGSKA (reference sequence). The ends lost 2 bases at V and 5 bases at J; junction bases unmatched: 6. The CDR3 DNA sequence: TGCAGTGCTAGACCGAGGCGGGAGGAAGATACGCAGTATTTT. This gives the protein CSARPRREEDTQYF.

The V and J genes are TRBV18 and TRBJ2-2; 8 bases are a match to TRBD1. Germline V CDR1 and CDR2: KGHSH, LQKENI. V lost 6 bases to trimming and J lost 0 bases; unmatched junction nucleotides: 3. This CDR3 is 15 amino acids long. The CDR3 bases are TGTGCCAGCTCGCGGGGACAGGCGAACACCGGGGAGCTGTTTTTT. Translated: CASSRGQANTGELFF.

The V call is TRBV9, the J call TRBJ2-2, with D possibly called TRBD1 or TRBD2 (6 bases each). Germline CDR1 and CDR2: SGDLS and YYNGEE. V lost 4 bases and J 8 bases, leaving 12 bases between the germline ends. This CDR3 region has 13 residues. The CDR3 sequence: CASSQQGRGELFF. CDR3 DNA sequence: TGTGCCAGCAGCCAGCAGGGGAGGGGGGAGCTGTTTTTT.

This clonotype was recorded many times. The V call is TRBV5-1, the J call TRBJ2-1; 13 nucleotides line up with TRBD2. Germline CDR1 and CDR2: SGHRS and YFSETQ. Unmatched junction bases numbered 7, after V lost 4 bases and J lost 9 bases. CDR3 size: 15 residues. CDR3 DNA: TGCGCCAGCAGCCTTCGGACTAGCGGGAGTAGTGAGCAGTTCTTC. Translated: CASSLRTSGSSEQFF.

The V call is TRBV12-3 or TRBV12-4, the J call TRBJ2-4; 9 nucleotides line up with TRBD1. CDR3 size: 16 residues. The J segment lost 7 bases and the V segment lost 6 bases, leaving 13 bases of the junction unmatched. The CDR3 nucleotides read TGTGCCAGCAGCCTAAGGGTCGGGACAGGGCTTAACATTCAGTACTTC. Translating it yields CASSLRVGTGLNIQYF.

This clonotype has at least ten counts. This chain joins TRBV20-1 and TRBJ2-1; 12 bases are a match to TRBD1. In germline, CDR1 is DFQATT, CDR2 SNEGSKA (reference sequence). The length of the CDR3 is 16 residues. V trimming: 3 bases; J trimming: 7 bases; junction bases outside the gene matches: 10. The CDR3 loop is CSARGPGTGGLNEQFF. Here the CDR3 DNA reads TGCAGTGCTAGGGGACCCGGGACAGGGGGCCTGAATGAGCAGTTCTTC.

The CDR3 region is CASSSQGGADTQYF. As DNA, the CDR3 is TGTGCCAGCTCCTCGCAGGGCGGGGCAGATACGCAGTATTTT. The chain uses TRBV2 and TRBJ2-3, with a tentative D call TRBD2 (6 bases). The CDR3 consists of 14 residues. CDR1 SNHLY and CDR2 FYNNEI come from the germline V gene. Trimming removed 8 bases from V and 4 bases from J, with 16 bases in between. The full variable domain, with the rest looked up from reference TRBV2 and TRBJ2-3, is EPEVTQTPSHQVTQMGQEVILRCVPISNHLYFYWYRQILGQKVEFLVSFYNNEISEKSEIFDDQFSVERPDGSNFTLKIRSTKLEDSAMYFCASSSQGGADTQYFGPGTRLTVL.

The chain uses TRBV20-1 and TRBJ2-5; 9 nucleotides agree with TRBD2. The V gene's germline CDR1 is DFQATT and CDR2 SNEGSKA (reference sequence). The CDR3 runs 15 residues. V was pared by 3 bases and J by 1 base, with 6 bases of the junction left unmatched. CDR3 loop: CSARFGGGVQETQYF. The CDR3 bases are TGCAGTGCTAGGTTTGGCGGGGGGGTCCAAGAGACCCAGTACTTC.

The chain recombines TRBV20-1 with TRBJ2-1; 7 positions match TRBD2. The germline V gene encodes CDR1 DFQATT and CDR2 SNEGSKA (reference sequence). The CDR3 extends over 16 amino acids. Unmatched junction bases numbered 11, after V lost 3 bases and J lost 3 bases. The CDR3 DNA is TGCAGTGCTAGGAGGGTTGATGGCGGGGGCTACAATGAGCAGTTCTTC. Amino acids: CSARRVDGGGYNEQFF.

The chain is built from TRBV7-9 and TRBJ2-5, with D possibly TRBD2 on 6 matching bases. Germline V gene data show CDR1 as SEHNR and CDR2 as FQNEAQ (reference sequence). V dropped 2 bases and J dropped 7 bases, with 20 bases sitting between them. The CDR3 length is 16 residues. The CDR3 bases are TGTGCCAGCAGCTTACAACTAGCTCCCGTCCCGGGGACCCAGTACTTC. Its protein product is CASSLQLAPVPGTQYF.

The chain recombines TRBV3-1 with TRBJ2-1; 10 positions agree with TRBD1. CDR1 is LGHDT and CDR2 is YNNKEL in the germline V gene (reference sequence). Unmatched junction bases numbered 12, after V lost 4 bases and J lost 6 bases. The CDR3 is 17 amino acids. The DNA of the CDR3 is TGTGCCAGCAGCCCCTACCCAGGGACAGGGGTAATCAATGAGCAGTTCTTC. This codes for CASSPYPGTGVINEQFF.

The V call is TRBV5-1, the J call TRBJ1-1, with D perhaps TRBD1 (5 bases). CDR1 and CDR2 (germline): SGHRS, YFSETQ. Trimming took off 7 bases at V and 8 bases at J, with 21 bases between the two ends. The CDR3 length is 14 residues. CDR3 protein: CASSPVGAGREAFF. CDR3 nucleotide sequence: TGCGCCAGCTCCCCCGTCGGGGCCGGGAGGGAAGCTTTCTTT.